Following are 8 T cell receptor beta chains from one sample sequenced in a study of identical twins. A single record per CDR3 protein comes from TCRdb applying MiXCR to the 5' RACE reads. Among 500,000 or so distinct CDR3 sequences listed, around an eighth were seen once. In addition, the sample was reused for a study of yellow fever vaccine responses in identical twins.

The sample consisted of CD4+ T cells sorted from blood. These receptors were obtained from a woman in her late teens or twenties in good health.

The sample holds many counts of this clonotype. The chain uses TRBV6-1 and TRBJ1-4, with a possible D match to TRBD1 (6 bases). The CDR3 spans 14 residues. V lost 6 bases and J 3 bases, leaving 11 bases between the germline ends. Germline CDR1 reads MNHNS; CDR2 reads SASEGT. DNA of the CDR3: TGTGCCAGCAGCCGCGACAGGTCTAATGAAAAACTGTTTTTT. Translation gives CASSRDRSNEKLFF.

This clonotype was detected only a few times. The gene calls are TRBV12-3 or TRBV12-4 and TRBJ2-1; TRBD1 or TRBD2 may be the D gene (5 bases each). The CDR3 covers 13 residues. V was pared by 6 bases and J by 7 bases, with 13 bases between. The CDR3 protein is CASRQGVLNEQFF. CDR3 bases: TGTGCCAGCAGGCAGGGAGTTCTTAATGAGCAGTTCTTC.

The V gene is TRBV20-1, the J gene TRBJ2-3; D might be TRBD1 (6 bases). Trimming left V 4 bases short and J 0 bases short, with 14 bases between. This CDR3 region has 15 residues. Germline V gives CDR1 DFQATT, CDR2 SNEGSKA (reference sequence). CDR3 nucleotide sequence: TGCAGTGCTATACCGGGACAAAGTAGCACAGATACGCAGTATTTT. Translated: CSAIPGQSSTDTQYF.

In this sample, this clonotype turned up many times. The genes are TRBV21-1 and TRBJ2-4; the DNA was not used to check the table's D call, TRBD2. TRBV21-1 counts as a pseudogene. The CDR3 sequence is 14 residues long. The CDR3 DNA reads TGTGCCAGCAGCAACAGGGCCGCCAAAAACATTCAGTACTTC. Translation: CASSNRAAKNIQYF.

This clonotype was recorded at least ten times. V usage is TRBV7-2 and J usage is TRBJ2-7; D not resolved. The CDR3 is 11 amino acids. CDR1 is SGHTA and CDR2 is FQGNSA in the germline V gene. Deletions cut 2 bases from V and 6 bases from J, with 5 bases between. The CDR3, as DNA: TGTGCCAGCAGCTTATTCTCCGAGCAGTACTTC. Translating it yields CASSLFSEQYF.

Many counts were recorded for this clonotype. This chain links TRBV5-1 with TRBJ2-5; 8 nucleotides match TRBD1. This CDR3 contains 14 residues. V was pared by 6 bases and J by 0 bases, with 4 bases of the junction left unmatched. Germline V lookup: CDR1 SGHRS, CDR2 YFSETQ. The CDR3 loop reads CASTPQGDQETQYF. The CDR3 nucleotides are TGCGCCAGCACGCCACAGGGGGACCAAGAGACCCAGTACTTC.

This clonotype was picked up a small number of times. The J gene is TRBJ1-1, the V gene TRBV3-1; no definite D call. The CDR3 length is 14 residues. Germline CDR1 and CDR2: LGHDT and YNNKEL (reference sequence). V lost 1 base and J 3 bases, leaving 9 bases between the germline ends. The CDR3 region has the DNA TGTGCCAGCAGCCAAGGTTTCGGGTACACTGAAGCTTTCTTT. Amino acid sequence: CASSQGFGYTEAFF. The complete variable domain, with remaining parts taken from reference TRBV3-1 and TRBJ1-1, reads DTAVSQTPKYLVTQMGNDKSIKCEQNLGHDTMYWYKQDSKKFLKIMFSYNNKELIINETVPNRFSPKSPDKAHLNLHINSLELGDSAVYFCASSQGFGYTEAFFGQGTRLTVV.

The CDR3 spells CASSLGRGTRGETQYF. The CDR3, as DNA: TGTGCCAGCAGCTTAGGTCGAGGTACGCGGGGAGAGACCCAGTACTTC. The chain couples TRBV7-9 to TRBJ2-5; TRBD2 might be the D (6 bases). Germline assignment: CDR1 SEHNR and CDR2 FQNEAQ (reference sequence). The CDR3 has 16 residues. The V end lost 1 base, the J end lost 4 bases, and 16 bases lay between the germline ends.